The next 8 T cell receptor beta chains were all read from a single sample in a study of cytomegalovirus exposure and HLA in healthy donors. A multiplex PCR was run with 60 Vbeta primers and 13 Jbeta primers. Libraries were prepared by immunoSEQ multiplex PCR; TCRdb keeps only in-frame clonotypes and omits some of them. Of about 200,000 clones detected, approximately 81% appear once; the ten largest clones hold about 3.1%. Sample: PBMCs. These receptors originate from a man aged 25 to 40 in good health and CMV-seronegative.

This clone came up a few times. The chain uses TRBV29-1 and TRBJ2-1; 7 nucleotides match TRBD1. The CDR3 extends over 13 amino acids. Per germline, CDR1 SQVTM and CDR2 ANQGSEA. With V trimmed by 7 bases and J by 4 bases, 7 bases remained unmatched. In DNA, the CDR3 is TGCAGCGCCTCCGGGACAGAGTACAATGAGCAGTTCTTC. Protein sequence: CSASGTEYNEQFF.

This clone was seen only a few times. The CDR3 is CASSVGLAVETQYF. CDR3 DNA sequence: TGCGCCAGCAGCGTGGGACTAGCGGTAGAGACCCAGTACTTC. The chain has TRBV5-1 and TRBJ2-5, with 11 bases identical to TRBD2. Germline values: CDR1 SGHRS, CDR2 YFSETQ. The V and J ends lost 4 bases and 4 bases, in that order; junction bases with no gene match: 3. This CDR3 is built from 14 residues.

This clone was picked up a small number of times. The CDR3 is CASSFGLGNQPQHF. In nucleotides, the CDR3 is TGCGCCAGCAGCTTCGGGTTGGGCAATCAGCCCCAGCATTTT. The chain recombines TRBV5-1 with TRBJ1-5; D remains unclear. The CDR3 loop spans 14 amino acids. V lost 2 bases and J lost 2, with 8 bases in between. Germline CDR1 reads SGHRS; CDR2 reads YFSETQ.

V is TRBV27 and J is TRBJ2-5, with 7 bases identical to TRBD2. V trimming: 3 bases; J trimming: 3 bases; junction bases outside the gene matches: 4. Germline V gives CDR1 MNHEY, CDR2 SMNVEV (reference sequence). The CDR3 totals 14 residues. The CDR3: CASSFSGREETQYF. The CDR3 DNA is TGTGCCAGCAGTTTCTCGGGGAGGGAAGAGACCCAGTACTTC.

The V and J genes are TRBV5-1 and TRBJ2-5, with D perhaps TRBD2 (6 bases). V lost 4 bases, J lost 4 bases, and 23 bases lay in between. The V gene's germline CDR1 is SGHRS and CDR2 YFSETQ. The CDR3 length is 17 residues. The CDR3 DNA is TGCGCCAGCAGCCCCCAGGTATTCGGGGGAGGAAGAGAGACCCAGTACTTC. Its translation is CASSPQVFGGGRETQYF.

The chain uses TRBV11-2 and TRBJ1-2, with D hard to call. From germline, CDR1 is SGHAT and CDR2 FQNNGV. V lost 5 bases and J lost 4, with 14 bases in between. This CDR3 spans 14 amino acids. The CDR3 is CASSPPRRGYGYTF. DNA for the CDR3: TGTGCCAGCAGCCCCCCTCGACGCGGCTATGGCTACACCTTC. Complete variable domain (other parts from reference TRBV11-2 and TRBJ1-2): EAGVAQSPRYKIIEKRQSVAFWCNPISGHATLYWYQQILGQGPKLLIQFQNNGVVDDSQLPKDRFSAERLKGVDSTLKIQPAKLEDSAVYLCASSPPRRGYGYTFGSGTRLTVV.

The V call is TRBV27, the J call TRBJ1-2; 9 positions agree with TRBD1. Losses at the gene ends were 0 bases for V and 6 bases for J; bases not matched to a gene: 8. CDR1 MNHEY and CDR2 SMNVEV come from the germline V gene (reference sequence). The CDR3 totals 16 residues. DNA for the CDR3: TGTGCCAGCAGTTTATCGGCGACAGGGGGACAAGATGGCTACACCTTC. This gives the protein CASSLSATGGQDGYTF.

The chain employs TRBV7-3 and TRBJ1-1; D is undetermined. The CDR3 runs to 11 residues. Germline V gives CDR1 SGHTA, CDR2 FQGTGA. With 3 bases removed from V and 7 bases from J, the gap between germline ends came to 6 bases. CDR3 amino acids: CASSFGVEAFF. For the CDR3, the DNA is TGTGCCAGCAGCTTTGGAGTTGAAGCTTTCTTT.